The present T cell receptor (beta chain) was sequenced within a study of blood T cell repertoires in COVID-19. As handled by the study authors: Nucleated cell number was recorded as an estimate derived from reference gene primer amplification. TCRdb's copy holds only in-frame clones and misses some; the assay was immunoSEQ multiplex PCR. The V and J calls and clone size are taken from that table; D and trimming were inferred from the DNA. The sample lists 150,000 to 200,000 clones, about 80% occurring once. Cohort assignment relied on participant-reported clinical history. Sequencing was done on a sample of PBMCs or T cells enriched from blood (not recorded which). This receptor was identified in a man between 60 and 75 years old who had been exposed to COVID-19.

The CDR3 sequence is CASSIGGDDTEAFF. The CDR3 DNA sequence: TGTGCCAGTAGTATCGGCGGCGACGACACTGAAGCTTTCTTT. The chain combines TRBV19 with TRBJ1-1; D not certain. The CDR3 is 14 residues long. In germline, CDR1 is LNHDA, CDR2 SQIVND (reference sequence). With 3 bases removed from V and 3 bases from J, the gap between germline ends came to 11 bases.